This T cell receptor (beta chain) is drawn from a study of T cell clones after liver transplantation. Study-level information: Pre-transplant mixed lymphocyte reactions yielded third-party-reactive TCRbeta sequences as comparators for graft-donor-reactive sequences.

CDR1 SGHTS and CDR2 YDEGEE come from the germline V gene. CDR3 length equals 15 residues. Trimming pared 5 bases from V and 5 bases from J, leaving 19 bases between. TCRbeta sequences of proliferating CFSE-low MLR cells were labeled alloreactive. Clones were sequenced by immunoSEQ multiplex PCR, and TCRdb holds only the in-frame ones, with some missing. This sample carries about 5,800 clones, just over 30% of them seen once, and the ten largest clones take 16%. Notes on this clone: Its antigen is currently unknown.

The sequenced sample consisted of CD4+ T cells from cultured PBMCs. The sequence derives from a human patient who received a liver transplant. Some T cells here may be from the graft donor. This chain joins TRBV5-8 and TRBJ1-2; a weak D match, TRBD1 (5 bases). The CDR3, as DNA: TGTGCCAGCAGTCTCAGGGAACACCTAGGGTATGGCTACACCTTC. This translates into CASSLREHLGYGYTF.